This T cell receptor beta chain was identified in a study of blood T cell repertoires in COVID-19. The wider study: Acute-phase and convalescent COVID-19 samples originated in the United States, Italy and Spain. The cDNA or gDNA used as material had been derived from T cells, B-cell-depleted T cells, or PBMCs.

Germline lookup yields CDR1 SGHRS and CDR2 YFSETQ. This CDR3 contains 15 residues. V was trimmed by 0 bases and J by 4 bases, leaving 13 bases between them. As originally analysed: For nucleated cells, counts were estimated from reference gene primer amplification. Here immunoSEQ multiplex PCR was the method, and the copy in TCRdb shows in-frame clones only, minus some. The V and J calls and clone size are taken from that table; D and trimming were inferred from the DNA. Altogether approximately 240,000 clones are present, under 90% being singletons, with the ten largest covering 15% to 20%. In this sample, this clone turned up once.

This clonotype was sampled from an elderly woman with active or convalescent COVID-19. The sequencing sample was made of peripheral blood. The V call is TRBV5-1, the J call TRBJ1-2; D ambiguous. CDR3 residues: CASSLELSFSYGYTF. The CDR3 DNA follows: TGCGCCAGCAGCTTGGAGCTGTCCTTTAGCTATGGCTACACCTTC.